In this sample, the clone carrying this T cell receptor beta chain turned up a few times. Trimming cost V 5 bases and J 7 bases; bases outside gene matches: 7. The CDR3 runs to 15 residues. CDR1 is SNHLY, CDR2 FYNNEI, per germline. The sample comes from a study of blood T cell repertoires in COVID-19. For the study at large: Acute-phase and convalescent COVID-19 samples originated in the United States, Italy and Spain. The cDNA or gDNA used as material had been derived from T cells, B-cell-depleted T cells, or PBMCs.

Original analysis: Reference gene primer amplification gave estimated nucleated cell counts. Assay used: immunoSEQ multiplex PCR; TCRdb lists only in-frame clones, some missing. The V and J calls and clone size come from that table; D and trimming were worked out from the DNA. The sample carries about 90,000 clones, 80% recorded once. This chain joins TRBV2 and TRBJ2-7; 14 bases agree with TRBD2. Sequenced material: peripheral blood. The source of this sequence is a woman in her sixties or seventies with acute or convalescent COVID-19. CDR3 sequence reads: CASSRGTSGGREQYF. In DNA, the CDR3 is TGTGCCAGCAGTCGAGGGACTAGCGGGGGACGGGAGCAGTACTTC.